This TCR beta chain derives from a study of immune evolution from preneoplasia to lung adenocarcinoma. This clone was observed a single time. The DNA is left out, because the CDR3 cannot be placed on it with certainty; the CDR3 is given as TCRdb lists it. The table came from immunoSEQ multiplex PCR; TCRdb's copy has only in-frame clones and leaves some out. In the table there are more than 13,000 clones, 80% of which are singletons. CDR1 and CDR2 from the germline V gene are MNHEY and SMNVEV (reference sequence). The CDR3 region is 14 residues in length, termini included. The chain employs TRBV27 and TRBJ1-5; the table gives TRBD1 as D, unverified against the DNA. Sequencing used FFPE minimally invasive lung adenocarcinoma tissue. The TCR comes from a person aged 65 to 85 with lung adenocarcinoma. The CDR3 here is CASSSSTGVQPQHF.